This is a list of T cell receptor beta chains from one sample in a study of blood T cells in healthy people across ages. Each CDR3 protein is one row after TCRdb ran MiXCR on the 5' RACE reads. The data contain about 380,000 distinct CDR3 sequences, over 45% of them singletons. The sample taken for sequencing was blood. Source of these receptors: a man in his sixties in good health. The conserved cysteine and the conserved F or W are not part of the CDR3 here.

V gene	J gene	CDR3 protein
TRBV20-1	TRBJ2-4	SATGLARFLAKNIQY
TRBV7-9	TRBJ2-3	ASSRRLGDTQY
TRBV29-1	TRBJ2-6	SVVFQSETSGANVLT
TRBV7-9	TRBJ1-4	ASSLDGGRLF
TRBV5-6	TRBJ2-2	ASSLARAGGRTGELF
TRBV6-1	TRBJ2-3	ASSEYGVSQY
TRBV11-1	TRBJ2-5	ASAIGETQY
TRBV20-1	TRBJ1-1	SAINPGQPEAF
TRBV7-2	TRBJ2-5	ASSFGAGQETQY
TRBV2	TRBJ2-5	ASTRVGAGLNEQY
TRBV5-1	TRBJ2-3	ASSLAYGPGTQY
TRBV15	TRBJ2-5	AAGNSGSSQETQY
TRBV29-1	TRBJ2-3	SGYVGSATDTQY
TRBV28	TRBJ2-1	ASSPHRGSGKTQF
TRBV5-1	.	ASSLAALAGGSYNEQY
TRBV7-2	TRBJ2-7	ASSSRLHSLYNEQY
TRBV19	TRBJ2-5	ASSSSKETQY
TRBV5-1	TRBJ2-1	ASSRTGDPYYNEQF
TRBV7-2	TRBJ2-1	ASSLGGGSYNEQF
TRBV20-1	TRBJ1-1	SARHRGYEAF
TRBV15	TRBJ2-5	ATSRDLTSSETQY
TRBV7-3	TRBJ1-5	ASSLVSGRRPQH
TRBV29-1	TRBJ2-7	SVRGEMREQY
TRBV20-1	TRBJ2-3	RAWGGGGTDTQY
TRBV27	TRBJ1-1	ASSFIRGITEAF
TRBV10-3	TRBJ2-5	AISDDSQETQY
TRBV29-1	TRBJ2-5	SVEDRWGGETQY
TRBV5-5	TRBJ2-3	ASSDLGRDTQY
TRBV6-6	TRBJ1-1	ASTLWGMGTEAF
TRBV6-6	TRBJ1-5	ASSFGNQPQH
TRBV27	TRBJ1-6	ASSSTGAYNSPLH
TRBV29-1	TRBJ2-4	SVRQTLAKNIQY
TRBV20-1	TRBJ2-7	SALRGTGAYEQY
TRBV5-1	TRBJ2-7	ASSVDRPSYEQY
TRBV30	TRBJ2-4	ASPVTPGY
TRBV7-2	TRBJ2-7	ASSSLAGLNYEQY
TRBV28	.	ASSPQGTQETQY
TRBV29-1	TRBJ2-7	SATSGGLTDEQY
TRBV21-1	.	ASSKGTTRTPRPMETQY
TRBV20-1	TRBJ2-6	SAGDRHSGANVLT
TRBV6-5	TRBJ2-4	ASSQDREQY
TRBV20-1	TRBJ1-1	SAKHPGEAF
TRBV14	TRBJ2-3	ASSQEKRLGTDTQY
TRBV5-1	TRBJ2-5	ASGLAGNQETQY
TRBV18	TRBJ1-6	ASTTGAGNSPLH
TRBV27	TRBJ2-1	ASSLSRASSYNEQF
TRBV7-6	TRBJ2-5	ASSRGLAGAGDLGEQY
TRBV10-3	TRBJ2-3	ATREREGRTDTQY
TRBV27	TRBJ2-3	ASSPWTSANTDTQY
TRBV18	TRBJ1-6	ASSPSAGGSYNSPLH
TRBV28	TRBJ2-5	ASSLSEAGGRETQY
TRBV21-1	TRBJ1-5	ASSKMGTGDLAPQH
TRBV7-2	.	ASSSGTSGTEQY
TRBV7-2	TRBJ1-2	ASSPTGTYYGYT
TRBV5-1	TRBJ2-6	ASSTTTDSAANVLT
TRBV10-2	TRBJ1-2	ASSERRQGYGYT
TRBV28	TRBJ1-2	ATRDSEFSNYGYT
TRBV6-5	TRBJ2-7	ASGPPWSYEQY
TRBV20-1	TRBJ1-2	SASDLLDGYT